This T cell receptor (beta chain) was sequenced in a study of control samples from healthy donors and cancer patients (dated by TCRdb to 2020 to 2021). In the case of this clone: Its cognate antigen has yet to be identified. Base qualities were left out, and no much larger clone turns up one base away.

Libraries were prepared through the immunoSEQ multiplex PCR assay. Imported from immuneACCESS, the table was reduced by TCRdb to in-frame sequences with V and J called. These copies leave out some clones; in studies compared against another copy, an unresolved V gene accounts for under half, and the cause of the remainder is not known. The sample contains 100,000 to 150,000 clones, about 88% of them found a single time. More than 1.5% of the sample is taken by the ten largest. Sequencing was performed on blood. The sequence came from a man aged 18 to 29 in good health.

The CDR3 loop reads CASTGAGGTDTQYF. The bases read TGCGCCAGCACTGGGGCGGGAGGCACAGATACGCAGTATTTT. The receptor chain draws on TRBV10-2 and TRBJ2-3; TRBD2 matches 7 bases in the middle. Germline trimming: 7 bases from V, 1 base from J; junction bases outside gene matches: 5. According to the germline V gene, CDR1 reads WSHSY and CDR2 reads SAAADI. The CDR3 runs 14 amino acids, cysteine and phenylalanine included. Only the CDR3 DNA stays, 42 bases, in frame from base 1.